This T cell receptor beta chain comes out of a study of cytotoxic CD8 clonotypes in ibrutinib-treated CLL. The CDR3 has 14 residues. V dropped 7 bases and J dropped 7; count of bases not matched to a gene: 9. Per the germline V gene, CDR1 is SGHTA and CDR2 is FQGNSA. Method: immunoSEQ multiplex PCR; TCRdb's copy keeps in-frame clones and lacks some. The sample lists around 15,000 clones, 65% to 70% occurring once. Only a few counts were recorded for this clone. V and J are TRBV7-2 and TRBJ2-2; 7 nucleotides agree with TRBD1. This sample comprised PBMCs, obtained before ibrutinib treatment. The sequence came from a human donor with chronic lymphocytic leukemia. The CDR3 DNA follows: TGTGCCAGCATCCTCGACAGGGCGGTCGGGGAGCTGTTTTTT. It yields the protein CASILDRAVGELFF. The full variable domain, with the rest looked up from reference TRBV7-2 and TRBJ2-2, is GAGVSQSPSNKVTEKGKDVELRCDPISGHTALYWYRQSLGQGLEFLIYFQGNSAPDKSGLPSDRFSAERTGGSVSTLTIQRTQQEDSAVYLCASILDRAVGELFFGEGSRLTVL.